The rows below give T cell receptor beta chains drawn from one sample of a study of neoadjuvant anti-PD-1 for oral cavity cancer. Assay: immunoSEQ multiplex PCR; the TCRdb copy retains only in-frame clones and omits some. The table has about 9,800 clones, around 62% seen once. Sequencing used PBMCs, obtained after nivolumab (anti-PD-1) treatment. All receptors derive from a person between 40 and 80 years old with oral cavity squamous cell carcinoma. CDR3s include the opening cysteine and the closing phenylalanine or tryptophan. The D gene is left open where the match is weak. Clone size, where shown, is once, few, many, or a class for clones that have expanded.

>few|TRBV18|.|13|TRBJ2-7
TGTGCCAGCCCTGGGGATCCTAGGCCTGAGCAGTACTTC
CASPGDPRPEQYF
>.|TRBV7-9|.|14|TRBJ2-7
TGTGCCAGCAGCCGAGCTGCAGGCTCCTACGAGCAGTACTTC
CASSRAAGSYEQYF
>.|TRBV2|.|15|TRBJ2-1
TGTGCCAGCAGTGAAGCGGCGAGCTCCTACAATGAGCAGTTCTTC
CASSEAASSYNEQFF
>few|TRBV2|.|15|TRBJ1-1
TGTGCCAGCAGTGAAGCTAGGTCCGCCAACACTGAAGCTTTCTTT
CASSEARSANTEAFF
>few|TRBV6-5|.|14|TRBJ2-4
TGTGCCAGCAGTTACAGCCCGGCCAAAAACATTCAGTACTTC
CASSYSPAKNIQYF
>.|TRBV19|TRBD1|17|TRBJ2-2
TGTGCCAGTAGCCCCCTTGGACAGGGCGCAATGACCGGGGAGCTGTTTTTT
CASSPLGQGAMTGELFF
>.|TRBV25-1|TRBD2|15|TRBJ2-1
TGTGCCAGCAGTTCCGGGACTAGTTCCTACAATGAGCAGTTCTTC
CASSSGTSSYNEQFF
>.|TRBV4-1|.|13|TRBJ2-3
TGCGCCAGCAGCCACGAATCGGGGGATACGCAGTATTTT
CASSHESGDTQYF
>once|TRBV19|.|14|TRBJ1-4
TGTGCCAGTAGTAAAACGGTAACTAATGAAAAACTGTTTTTT
CASSKTVTNEKLFF
>.|TRBV2|.|13|TRBJ1-5
TGTGCCAGCAGTGACCCGCTCAATCAGCCCCAGCATTTT
CASSDPLNQPQHF
>.|TRBV4-1|TRBD1|16|TRBJ1-2
TGCGCCAGCAGCCAAGCCGCAGGGGGTTTCGCCTATGGCTACACCTTC
CASSQAAGGFAYGYTF
>few|TRBV4-1|.|14|TRBJ1-6
TGCGCCAGCAGCCAAGAGGGGGGCTATTCACCCCTCCACTTT
CASSQEGGYSPLHF
>.|TRBV2|.|13|TRBJ2-7
TGTGCCAGCAGTGACCAGACTAGACGCGAGCAGTACTTC
CASSDQTRREQYF
>.|TRBV2|TRBD2|13|TRBJ2-3
TGTGCCAGCACGGCGGGGGGGGGCGATACGCAGTATTTT
CASTAGGGDTQYF
>.|TRBV19|.|13|TRBJ1-2
TGTGCCAGTACCCCTCTGTCAGGATTTGGCTACACCTTC
CASTPLSGFGYTF
>.|TRBV25-1|.|14|TRBJ1-4
TGTGCCAGCAGGCGGGACTCCTCTCCTGGCAAACTGTTTTTT
CASRRDSSPGKLFF
>few|TRBV5-1|.|16|TRBJ2-2
TGCGCCAGCAGCGACGGACGGTTCGCGAACACCGGGGAGCTGTTTTTT
CASSDGRFANTGELFF
>.|TRBV7-9|.|14|TRBJ2-2
TGTGCCAGCACGACACAGTCGAACACCGGGGAGCTGTTTTTT
CASTTQSNTGELFF
>.|TRBV28|TRBD2|15|TRBJ2-2
TGTGCCAGCAGTCCAGGACTAGTCCTAACCGGGGAGCTGTTTTTT
CASSPGLVLTGELFF
>few|TRBV2|TRBD1|13|TRBJ1-1
TGTGCCAGCAGAGACCCGGGACAGGGGGAATCTTTCTTT
CASRDPGQGESFF
>.|TRBV4-1|.|16|TRBJ1-4
TGCGCCAGCAGCCAAGATCGGGACCTCGGTAGGGAAAAACTGTTTTTT
CASSQDRDLGREKLFF
>.|TRBV20-1|.|10|TRBJ1-2
TGCAGTGCTAGAGATCCGGTCTACACCTTC
CSARDPVYTF
>.|TRBV27|.|14|TRBJ2-7
TGTGCCAGCAGTTTATTTGGGAGTTCCTACGAGCAGTACTTC
CASSLFGSSYEQYF
>.|TRBV27|TRBD1|14|TRBJ1-1
TGTGCCAGCAGCGAGAGGGGGCTGAACACTGAAGCTTTCTTT
CASSERGLNTEAFF
>.|TRBV30|.|13|TRBJ1-1
TGTGCCTCTATGTTGACGGGGAACACTGAAGCTTTCTTT
CASMLTGNTEAFF